The rows below give T cell receptor beta chains drawn from one sample of a study of T-cell memory formation after mild COVID-19. TCRdb independently ran MiXCR on the 5' RACE reads; one entry per CDR3 protein. The data show approximately 260,000 distinct CDR3 sequences, 15% to 20% seen once. The sequencing sample was made of PBMCs or a T cell subset sorted from them (not recorded which). The receptors here all came from a man aged 18 to 29 who had mild COVID-19 (a few samples of this study predate the infection). Cell type and time point are not known. Each CDR3 is given with its conserved first and last residue. A D gene is named only where the DNA matches it firmly. For some rows the clone size is stated as once, few or many, or as a class when expanded; others skip it.

TRBJ2-3 few TRBV4-3 - CASSPDWEPTDTQYF TGCGCCAGCAGTCCGGACTGGGAACCCACAGATACGCAGTATTTT
TRBJ2-3 - TRBV7-2 TRBD2 CASSASGDTDTQYF TGTGCCAGCAGCGCGAGCGGGGACACAGATACGCAGTATTTT
TRBJ1-6 - TRBV6-5 TRBD1 CASTSGQRSSYNSPLHF TGTGCCAGCACCTCGGGACAGAGGAGCTCCTATAATTCACCCCTCCACTTT
TRBJ1-6 - TRBV20-1 - CSASSARGSSPLHF TGCAGTGCTAGTTCTGCCAGGGGCTCCTCACCCCTCCACTTT
TRBJ1-2 - TRBV2 TRBD1 CASRGQQTNYGYTF TGTGCCAGCAGGGGACAGCAGACTAACTATGGCTACACCTTC
TRBJ2-3 - TRBV10-3 - CASGHSSTDTQYF TGTGCCTCTGGACACTCTAGCACAGATACGCAGTATTTT
TRBJ1-1 - TRBV4-1 TRBD1 CASSQQGAGNTEAFF TGCGCCAGCAGCCAGCAGGGGGCTGGGAACACTGAAGCTTTCTTT
TRBJ1-1 - TRBV7-2 - CASSSGMNTEAFF TGTGCCAGCAGCTCCGGGATGAACACTGAAGCTTTCTTT
TRBJ1-1 - TRBV7-9 - CASSRDSTSNTEAFF TGTGCCAGCAGCAGGGATTCCACCTCGAACACTGAAGCTTTCTTT
TRBJ1-1 - TRBV12-3/TRBV12-4 - CASREQQGSTEAFF TGTGCCAGCAGAGAGCAGCAGGGGTCCACTGAAGCTTTCTTT
TRBJ2-3 - TRBV4-2 - CASSQEPRPGSTDTQYF TGTGCCAGCAGCCAAGAACCGAGGCCGGGGAGCACAGATACGCAGTATTTT
TRBJ2-7 - TRBV20-1 TRBD1 CSASYGQGATYEQYF TGCAGTGCTAGTTACGGACAGGGGGCCACCTACGAGCAGTACTTC
TRBJ2-5 - TRBV5-5 - CASSLLLRGELFQETQYF TGTGCCAGCAGCTTGCTCCTTCGGGGCGAACTCTTCCAAGAGACCCAGTACTTC
TRBJ1-2 - TRBV5-1 - CASSLGQNGYTF TGCGCCAGCAGCTTGGGACAGAATGGCTACACCTTC
TRBJ1-1 few TRBV7-9 - CASSPTEMNTEAFF TGTGCCAGCAGCCCGACAGAGATGAACACTGAAGCTTTCTTT
TRBJ1-5 - TRBV6-6 - CASSYGGIQGKQPQHF TGTGCCAGCAGTTACGGAGGTATCCAGGGGAAGCAGCCCCAGCATTTT
TRBJ1-2 few TRBV7-8 TRBD1 CASSARDRALYGYTF TGTGCCAGCAGCGCCCGGGACAGGGCCCTCTATGGCTACACCTTC
TRBJ2-3 many TRBV12-3/TRBV12-4 - CASSLTLSRADTQYF TGTGCCAGCAGTTTGACCCTTTCTAGGGCAGATACGCAGTATTTT
TRBJ1-6 - TRBV7-9 - CASSPGRAGSPLHF TGTGCCAGCAGTCCGGGACGGGCGGGATCACCCCTCCACTTT
TRBJ1-1 - TRBV5-1 TRBD1 CASSRDRGMGTEAFF TGCGCCAGCAGTAGGGACAGAGGAATGGGCACTGAAGCTTTCTTT
TRBJ1-4 - TRBV5-5 - CASSLSARPWATNEKLFF TGTGCCAGCAGCTTGTCGGCAAGACCCTGGGCAACTAATGAAAAACTGTTTTTT
TRBJ1-1 - TRBV5-4 TRBD1 CASSLGGQGGTEAFF TGTGCCAGCAGCTTGGGGGGACAGGGGGGCACTGAAGCTTTCTTT
TRBJ2-3 - TRBV7-3 - CASSLIGETDTQYF TGTGCCAGCAGCTTAATCGGGGAAACAGATACGCAGTATTTT
TRBJ1-1 - TRBV6-2/TRBV6-3 - CASSYSPGAPEAFF TGTGCCAGCAGTTACTCCCCGGGGGCCCCTGAAGCTTTCTTT
TRBJ2-1 many TRBV7-2 TRBD2 CASSGLAGEQFF TGTGCCAGCAGCGGGCTAGCGGGGGAGCAGTTCTTC
TRBJ2-5 - TRBV7-2 - CASSTYRDNQETQYF TGTGCCAGCAGCACATACCGGGACAACCAAGAGACCCAGTACTTC
TRBJ2-3 - TRBV27 - CASSLNVIGTQYF TGTGCCAGCAGTTTAAACGTTATAGGTACGCAGTATTTT
TRBJ2-5 - TRBV19 - CASAARRGPYQETQYF TGTGCCAGTGCCGCCAGGCGGGGCCCGTACCAAGAGACCCAGTACTTC
TRBJ1-2 few TRBV6-2/TRBV6-3 - CASSYSGHGVVDTF TGTGCCAGCAGTTACTCAGGACACGGAGTAGTGGACACCTTC
TRBJ1-1 - TRBV12-3/TRBV12-4 - CASSFVQANTEAFF TGTGCCAGCAGTTTTGTGCAGGCGAACACTGAAGCTTTCTTT
TRBJ2-6 - TRBV12-3/TRBV12-4 - CASSFRLRGGANVLTF TGTGCCAGCAGTTTTCGTCTCAGGGGAGGGGCCAACGTCCTGACTTTC
TRBJ2-3 - TRBV13 - CASSSRLGDTQYF TGTGCCAGCAGCTCCAGACTTGGGGATACGCAGTATTTT
TRBJ1-1 - TRBV5-1 - CASSLEWQKAEAFF TGCGCCAGCAGCTTGGAATGGCAAAAGGCTGAAGCTTTCTTT
TRBJ2-1 few TRBV20-1 - CSALGDNEQFF TGCAGTGCTCTTGGGGACAATGAGCAGTTCTTC
TRBJ2-3 - TRBV6-5 - CASTWEDTQYF TGTGCCAGCACCTGGGAGGATACGCAGTATTTT
TRBJ2-7 - TRBV12-3/TRBV12-4 TRBD1 CASSLVLRTGLSYEQYF TGTGCCAGCAGTTTAGTCCTGAGGACAGGGCTCTCCTACGAGCAGTACTTC
TRBJ2-4 - TRBV19 TRBD2 CASSEPGGGNIQYF TGTGCCAGTAGTGAACCGGGCGGGGGAAACATTCAGTACTTC
TRBJ2-5 few TRBV11-2 - CASSLGDLETQYF TGTGCCAGCAGCTTAGGAGACCTGGAGACCCAGTACTTC
TRBJ2-7 - TRBV4-2 - CASSQVPGGHYEQYF TGTGCCAGCAGCCAAGTACCCGGGGGCCACTACGAGCAGTACTTC
TRBJ2-5 few TRBV20-1 TRBD2 CSARTSGEETQYF TGCAGTGCGAGGACTAGCGGGGAAGAGACCCAGTACTTC
TRBJ1-1 - TRBV6-5 - CASSYSGRNTEAFF TGTGCCAGCAGTTACTCCGGGAGGAACACTGAAGCTTTCTTT
TRBJ2-3 - TRBV5-1 TRBD1 CASADRGPRTDTQYF TGCGCCAGCGCCGACAGGGGGCCAAGGACAGATACGCAGTATTTT
TRBJ2-3 few TRBV4-3 TRBD2 CASSQGRLAGNTQYF TGCGCCAGCAGCCAAGGGCGGCTAGCGGGCAATACGCAGTATTTT
TRBJ1-2 few TRBV10-1 TRBD1 CASSRDRGGGYTF TGCGCCAGCAGTAGGGACAGGGGAGGTGGCTACACCTTC
TRBJ2-3 - TRBV25-1 - CASSDPQGTDTQYF TGTGCCAGCAGTGACCCGCAGGGGACAGATACGCAGTATTTT
TRBJ2-1 few TRBV11-2 - CASSLDQRGLYNEQFF TGTGCCAGCAGCTTAGATCAAAGGGGCCTCTACAATGAGCAGTTCTTC
TRBJ2-7 - TRBV11-3 - CASSQAGHYEQYF TGTGCCAGCAGCCAGGCGGGCCACTACGAGCAGTACTTC
TRBJ1-1 - TRBV20-1 TRBD1 CSASTGPNTEAFF TGCAGTGCTTCGACAGGGCCCAACACTGAAGCTTTCTTT
TRBJ1-6 - TRBV20-1 TRBD1 CSAALPGQGNSPLHF TGCAGTGCTGCCTTGCCGGGACAGGGGAATTCACCCCTCCACTTT
TRBJ2-5 few TRBV11-2 - CASSSGRTQYF TGTGCCAGCAGCTCTGGGCGGACCCAGTACTTC
TRBJ2-7 - TRBV27 - CASSSGGTRYEQYF TGTGCCAGCAGTTCAGGGGGGACCCGCTACGAGCAGTACTTC
TRBJ1-6 - TRBV9 - CASSVLPDSGSPLHF TGTGCCAGCAGCGTACTTCCGGACAGCGGGTCACCCCTCCACTTT
TRBJ2-7 - TRBV4-2 TRBD2 CASSQGELAGSYEQYF TGTGCCAGCAGCCAGGGGGAACTAGCGGGGTCCTACGAGCAGTACTTC
TRBJ2-5 many TRBV15 - CATSRDEETQYF TGTGCCACCAGCAGAGATGAGGAGACCCAGTACTTC
TRBJ2-3 few TRBV19 TRBD2 CASSPTSGGTQYF TGTGCCAGTAGCCCTACTAGCGGGGGTACGCAGTATTTT
TRBJ1-2 - TRBV9 - CASSVSAGTNSGYTF TGTGCCAGCAGCGTATCGGCAGGGACTAACTCTGGCTACACCTTC
TRBJ2-7 - TRBV7-9 - CASSLDRLLHEQYF TGTGCCAGCAGCTTAGACCGTTTATTGCACGAGCAGTACTTC
TRBJ1-1 - TRBV7-8 - CASGGESVMNTEAFF TGTGCCAGCGGAGGGGAGTCGGTCATGAACACTGAAGCTTTCTTT
TRBJ1-3 - TRBV12-3/TRBV12-4 - CASTLSNTIYF TGTGCCAGCACCCTAAGTAACACCATATATTTT